This TCR beta chain was recovered during a study of cytomegalovirus exposure and HLA in healthy donors (dated by TCRdb to 2016 to 2017). At the level of the whole study: An earlier analysis of several hundred of the donors reported 276 Gb of sequence data and 117 million unique TCR beta sequences obtained from about 200 million T cells. Roughly 300 gigabases of sequencing data and 70 million to 100 million unique TCR sequences were included in an early release covering roughly 600 HLA-typed donors. Among the approximately 430 genotyped donors, approximately 76% belonged to the genetic ancestry cluster associated with self-reported Caucasian donors. The study aimed to test whether cataloging public T cell receptors could reveal signatures of past pathogen exposure. The T cell repertoires of under 700 subjects were profiled by immunosequencing and related to cytomegalovirus serostatus. Besides the first cohort of around 700 subjects, a separate validation cohort made up of around 120 different subjects was used. High-throughput TCR immunosequencing, statistical association of individual TCRs with disease status, and machine learning were combined to predict cytomegalovirus infection status. A later analysis re-analyzed previously published TCR beta repertoires from 666 donors and added high-resolution HLA genotyping to study TCR occurrence patterns. The later analysis used no new phenotypic data to find candidate immune exposures, relying instead on TCR beta sequences and their occurrence across donors. To decide whether each TCR beta V gene segment behaved as functional or pseudogenic, an earlier analysis of over 500 of the donors relied on high-throughput TCR beta sequencing. Alongside the repertoire data, information on donor age, sex, ethnicity and CMV serostatus was compiled. In a later genetic analysis, genome-wide SNP genotypes for about three fifths of the 666 donors were used, and that subset was treated as a discovery cohort. All discovery cohort repertoires had been generated on a single sequencing platform. Both class I and class II loci were covered by HLA typing, at four-digit resolution. The number of typed donors differed by locus: about 629-630 for A, B, C, DRB1 and DQB1; some 540 for DQA1; 600 to 610 for DPA1; and roughly 470 for DPB1. Roughly 5 DR-DQ haplotypes were treated as single units for association and clustering because of strong linkage in the cohort. Among roughly 370 genotyped donors of the cohort, an average of approximately 230,000 unique TCR beta nucleotide sequences were sequenced per donor, approximately 20% of them non-productive. General study outcomes and caveats: In a later analysis, the rate of TCR association differed among HLA loci, with DRB1 alleles having the most associated TCRs and HLA-C alleles having the fewest. According to a later analysis, parvovirus B19, influenza, CMV and Epstein-Barr virus appeared linked to several top co-occurrence clusters. Most CMV-associated TCR beta chains appeared to be HLA-restricted in a later analysis, and the HLA associations seemed to be driven largely by CMV exposure. A further reported finding was that TCR beta sequences accurately predicted the HLA-A and HLA-B alleles for most subjects in the first cohort. A later genetic analysis reported fewer N-insertions in productive TCRs among donors in an Asian-associated ancestry cluster than the approximately 670-donor mean. HLA typing was unavailable for some donors at each locus, so association tests used only the typed subset. A group of highly shared sequence variants was considered likely to be a technical artifact of the sequencing pipeline. When HLA alleles, especially DR and DQ, strongly co-occurred, TCR associations were difficult to assign to individual alleles. A later analysis found that HLA-associated TCR beta chains were more clonally expanded and had lower generation probabilities than equally common non-associated chains. Because the 87-base-pair reads could not distinguish some IMGT-functional V segments, including TRBV6-2 and TRBV6-3, those segments were excluded. In both the original and validation cohorts, the classifier was reported to diagnose cytomegalovirus status with high specificity and sensitivity. Specific HLA alleles were associated with 15,000 to 20,000 TCR beta sequences at a false discovery rate of 0.05 in a later analysis. Sequencing depth was assumed to be roughly uniform across donors in the presence/absence analyses, though that assumption may not hold. Correlated functional status among segregating V segments might reflect linkage disequilibrium, but an unknown experimental factor could not be ruled out. A few of the identified cytomegalovirus-associated TCR beta chains were confirmed in vitro to be specific for cytomegalovirus antigens. In this cohort, only TCR beta chains were sequenced, and detectable features were limited by the absence of alpha or paired-chain data. In an earlier analysis of around 500 of the donors, most TCR beta V segments appeared in productive rearrangements about 87% or about 30% of the time, broadly matching IMGT annotations. Because counts were too low, approximately 15 rarely observed V segments, including chromosome 9 orphons, were excluded from the earlier analysis of around 640 of the donors. The study gave a list of about 150 TCR beta chains associated with cytomegalovirus. The authors suggested that the approach could potentially be generalized to other disease states and immunological phenotypes. An association between a missense DCLRE1C variant and V-gene and J-gene trimming of TCR beta chains was found in a later genetic analysis and replicated in an independent cohort. Most TCR sequences were observed very rarely across donors, whereas some public TCRs were present in many individuals. Immune exposure information for the cohort was limited to CMV serostatus.

Counted from cysteine to phenylalanine, this CDR3 has 13 amino acids. The CDR3 DNA has 39 bases and is translated from base 1. The germline V gene gives CDR1 as SNHLY and CDR2 as FYNNEI. The trim is 0 bases for V and 13 bases for J, with a gap of 12 bases between the germline ends. Receptor amplification or capture employed the immunoSEQ multiplex PCR assay. For the multiplex PCR, a mixture combining 60 forward primers for TCR Vbeta segments and 13 reverse primers for TCR Jbeta segments was used. Amplification of the CDR3 region of rearranged TCR beta genes was performed with a multiplex PCR assay on genomic DNA. The Illumina HiSeq System was used to sequence the amplified TCR beta libraries as 87-base-pair reads. As for how the authors treated the data: A later analysis tallied tens of millions of unique TCR beta chains across the approximately 670 repertoires, and around 9.9 million of those chains were shared by two or more donors. Raw reads were error-corrected and collapsed into unique sequences by a nearest-neighbor algorithm in which closely related sequences were merged to remove PCR and sequencing errors. CDR3 sequences were aligned to IMGT reference sequences to assign V, D and J gene segments. For a sequence to be retained, a match of at least six nucleotides to both a V gene segment and a J gene segment was required. A rearrangement was called productive if the CDR3 had no stop codons and remained in frame with V and J, and every other rearrangement was called non-productive. Following IMGT convention, CDR3 was defined as the stretch from the second conserved V-encoded cysteine to the conserved J-encoded phenylalanine. Sequences without an unambiguous match to a single V gene segment were excluded from the earlier analysis of almost 600 of the donors. An earlier analysis of 587 of the donors called V segments functional above 56.7% productive rearrangements and segregating when the between-donor standard deviation exceeded 5%. A statistical classification framework was developed to diagnose cytomegalovirus status using the catalog of TCR beta chain sequences. In a later analysis, V and J genes were assigned by comparing TCR nucleotide sequences against IMGT/GENE-DB human TR gene sequences. In a later analysis, CDR3 sequences and most-parsimonious VDJ recombination scenarios were assigned using the TCRdist pipeline. In a later analysis, each TCR beta chain was defined by its CDR3 amino acid sequence together with its V-gene family, and reads lacking a unique V-gene family were excluded. To address suspected cross-contamination and a sequencing artifact, a later analysis removed roughly 640 highly shared, low-generation-probability nucleotide sequences. A later analysis calculated a clonal expansion index for each public chain from normalized within-repertoire ranks of inferred template counts. In a later analysis, generation probabilities were computed with a VDJ recombination model fitted to out-of-frame rearrangements, and the resulting probabilities were checked against IGoR. In a later analysis, TCR-TCR, TCR-HLA and TCR-CMV co-occurrence was scored with hypergeometric tests, and a repertoire-size bias correction was applied to TCR pairs. A later analysis estimated false discovery rates by permuting HLA or CMV assignments 20 times. In a later analysis, co-occurring TCRs were grouped using DBSCAN, and TCRdist sequence similarity was added for clustering within HLA-allele-positive subsets. For co-occurrence clustering, repertoires with fewer than 30,000 or more than 120,000 public chains were excluded, along with roughly 5 repertoires with anomalous nucleotide sharing. The source is immuneACCESS, and TCRdb retained only in-frame sequences with V and J called. Part of the clones is not carried over; for the studies checked, unresolved V genes explain less than half of this, and the remainder is unexplained. That table supplies the V and J calls and clone size; D and trimming were determined from the DNA. In this sample the table shows 90,000 to 100,000 clones, 80% of which occur a single time. Approximately 2% of the sample is in the top ten clones.

The cohort consisted of 670 or so healthy bone marrow donors. All cohort members were sampled while nominally healthy, although unrecorded immune exposures were likely present. The donor tested CMV seronegative, placing the donor among the approximately 400 seronegative members of the cohort. Every donor gave a peripheral blood sample, and the peripheral blood mononuclear cells from that sample were used for TCR beta sequencing. Genomic DNA was extracted from the blood cell samples with the Qiagen DNeasy Blood Extraction Kit. As regards this clone: No antigen is known for it. No much larger clone exists at a distance of one base, and base qualities are not known.

This clonotype was sampled from a young man in good health and CMV-seronegative. This chain joins TRBV2 to TRBJ1-4, with an unclear D gene assignment. The specimen sequenced was PBMCs. The CDR3 here reads CASSEAVAEGLFF. The DNA is as follows: TGTGCCAGCAGTGAAGCGGTGGCAGAGGGACTGTTTTTT. The entire variable domain, with the stretches around the CDR3 drawn from the reference TRBV2 and TRBJ1-4 proteins, is EPEVTQTPSHQVTQMGQEVILRCVPISNHLYFYWYRQILGQKVEFLVSFYNNEISEKSEIFDDQFSVERPDGSNFTLKIRSTKLEDSAMYFCASSEAVAEGLFFGSGTQLSVL.